This TCR beta chain is from a study of T cells in Graves' hyperthyroidism and ophthalmopathy. Study as a whole: Pretreatment peripheral blood was obtained at initial diagnosis. General observations from the study: Most thyroid clonotypes with frequency above 0.001 were detected in blood.

TCR beta CDR3 sequences were amplified from RNA transcripts. With the HTBI primer set, the TCR CDR3 went through a first round of RT-PCR. TCRdb ran MiXCR on the multiplex PCR reads and lists one entry per CDR3 protein. This sample has around 520,000 distinct CDR3 sequences, with about 24% found just once. The table lists this clonotype with many counts. Its antigen is not known. The sequence was collected from a woman in her twenties or thirties with Graves' ophthalmopathy. The sequencing sample was made of blood.

The DNA of the CDR3 is TGCAGTGCTAGAGGGGTCCTAAGACAGCCCCAGCATTTT. Its translation is CSARGVLRQPQHF. This chain uses TRBV20-1 with TRBJ1-5; D unclear. V lost 1 base, J lost 7 bases, and 11 bases lay in between. The CDR3 runs 13 residues. Germline V CDR1 and CDR2: DFQATT, SNEGSKA (reference sequence).